The 13 T cell receptor beta chains presented below share a single source sample, sequenced in a study of shared clonotypes between healthy human individuals. TCRdb's table, derived via immunoSEQ multiplex PCR, lists solely in-frame clones and lacks some. The sample holds 2.3 million or so clones; approximately 95% are singletons and the top ten take about 0.39%. Sequencing was carried out using naive CD4+ T cells from PBMCs. Indicated subset: CD45RA+ positively selected. Every receptor here comes from a man aged 18 to 35 in good health. Some clones in this sample may be carry-over from other donors' samples.

A few counts support this clone. The chain carries TRBV14 and TRBJ1-2; D not resolved. There are 12 residues in the CDR3. Per the germline V gene, CDR1 is SGHDN and CDR2 is FVKESK. Trimming took 4 bases from V and 4 from J, leaving 7 bases between them. DNA of the CDR3: TGTGCCAGCAGCCCCGACGGCTATGGCTACACCTTC. Its protein product is CASSPDGYGYTF.

In this sample, this clone turned up a few times. V and J are TRBV11-2 and TRBJ1-1; D remains ambiguous. Germline V gene data show CDR1 as SGHAT and CDR2 as FQNNGV. The CDR3 contains 16 residues. V was clipped by 0 bases and J by 0 bases, with 11 bases between them. The CDR3 sequence is CASSLESTEMNTEAFF. In nucleotides, the CDR3 is TGTGCCAGCAGCTTAGAATCAACAGAGATGAACACTGAAGCTTTCTTT.

The chain couples TRBV5-1 to TRBJ2-5, with D perhaps TRBD2 (6 bases). The CDR3 contains 14 residues. V lost 4 bases and J 5 bases, leaving 15 bases between the germline ends. The germline V gene encodes CDR1 SGHRS and CDR2 YFSETQ. In DNA form, the CDR3 reads TGCGCCAGCAGCCCTTCAGGAGGGGCCGAGACCCAGTACTTC. Its translation is CASSPSGGAETQYF. The full variable domain, in which reference TRBV5-1 and TRBJ2-5 provide the parts outside the CDR3, is KAGVTQTPRYLIKTRGQQVTLSCSPISGHRSVSWYQQTPGQGLQFLFEYFSETQRNKGNFPGRFSGRQFSNSRSEMNVSTLELGDSALYLCASSPSGGAETQYFGPGTRLLVL.

The chain recombines TRBV5-1 with TRBJ1-3, with 9 bases that match TRBD1. Germline trimming cut 4 bases from V and 2 bases from J; bases unmatched to any gene: 7. CDR1 SGHRS and CDR2 YFSETQ come from the germline V gene. The CDR3 has 16 amino acids. CDR3 sequence: CASSTAGTGTGNTIYF. The CDR3 nucleotides read TGCGCCAGCAGCACGGCCGGGACAGGGACTGGAAACACCATATATTTT.

The CDR3 loop reads CASSGFSVRANTEAFF. The DNA for the CDR3 is TGTGCCAGCAGTGGCTTTAGTGTCCGTGCGAACACTGAAGCTTTCTTT. The chain couples TRBV6-1 to TRBJ1-1; D call uncertain. CDR1 is MNHNS, CDR2 SASEGT, per germline. There are 16 residues in the CDR3. V lost 4 bases, J lost 1 base, and 16 bases lay in between.

The V gene is TRBV28, the J gene TRBJ1-2; D is uncertain. The CDR3 length is 14 residues. Per the germline V gene, CDR1 is MDHEN and CDR2 is SYDVKM. Trimming took 4 bases from V and 7 from J, leaving 16 bases between them. For the CDR3, the DNA is TGTGCCAGCAGTTCCTCCGGGAGGGAGGCTGGCTACACCTTC. As protein: CASSSSGREAGYTF.

This clone was counted a single time. V gene TRBV28 combines with J gene TRBJ2-7; TRBD1 matches at 11 bases. Germline CDR1 MDHEN, CDR2 SYDVKM. CDR3 length: 15 residues. V trimming: 4 bases; J trimming: 2 bases; junction bases outside the gene matches: 4. CDR3 loop: CASSSGTGGAYEQYF. The CDR3 DNA sequence: TGTGCCAGCAGTTCCGGGACAGGGGGGGCCTACGAGCAGTACTTC. Full variable domain (rest looked up from reference TRBV28 and TRBJ2-7): DVKVTQSSRYLVKRTGEKVFLECVQDMDHENMFWYRQDPGLGLRLIYFSYDVKMKEKGDIPEGYSVSREKKERFSLILESASTNQTSMYLCASSSGTGGAYEQYFGPGTRLTVT.

The chain carries TRBV11-3 and TRBJ2-3; 10 positions match TRBD1. After removal of 3 bases from V and 1 base from J, the junction contained 4 bases not matched to a gene. Germline V gene sequence: CDR1 SGHNT, CDR2 YENEEA. The CDR3 contains 16 residues. CDR3 sequence reads: CASSLGQGTGTDTQYF. The CDR3 coding sequence is TGTGCCAGCAGCTTGGGACAGGGGACGGGCACAGATACGCAGTATTTT.

The chain combines TRBV5-4 with TRBJ1-4; 9 bases are shared with TRBD1. Germline V gene lookup returns CDR1 SGHNT and CDR2 YYREEE (reference sequence). There are 15 residues in the CDR3. V shed 3 bases, J shed 7 bases, and the junction held 7 bases outside the gene matches. The CDR3 DNA reads TGTGCCAGCAGCTCCCAACAGGGGGCAGGTGAAAAACTGTTTTTT. This encodes CASSSQQGAGEKLFF.

The rearrangement uses TRBV5-1 and TRBJ2-5; D possibly matches TRBD1 or TRBD2 (5 bases each). The ends were cut back, 0 bases at V and 2 bases at J, with 11 bases in the middle. The CDR3 is 15 residues long. Germline CDR1 reads SGHRS; CDR2 reads YFSETQ. CDR3 sequence (DNA): TGCGCCAGCAGCTTGGGGGACGGATGGCAAGAGACCCAGTACTTC. This codes for CASSLGDGWQETQYF.

The V call is TRBV7-9, the J call TRBJ2-1; no clear D gene. The germline CDR1 and CDR2 sequences are SEHNR and FQNEAQ (reference sequence). The CDR3 covers 12 residues. V was cut by 4 bases and J by 6 bases, with 7 bases left in between. CDR3 coding DNA: TGTGCCAGCAGCTCCACAATCAATGAGCAGTTCTTC. Translating gives CASSSTINEQFF.

Comment on this clone: In the same sample, other DNA sequences code for this CDR3. The CDR3 DNA reads as TGTGCCAGCTCACCACCAGCGAGGGATGGCTACACCTTC. Its translation: CASSPPARDGYTF. V is TRBV18 and J is TRBJ1-2, with D unclear. V was pared by 0 bases and J by 6 bases, with 8 bases between. This CDR3 has 13 residues. CDR1 and CDR2 from the germline V gene are KGHSH and LQKENI.

CDR3 nucleotides: TGCGCCAGCAGCGGGTCTGTGATCTTCGGGGGCACAACCTCCTACGAGCAGTACTTC. It yields the protein CASSGSVIFGGTTSYEQYF. The chain is built from TRBV5-1 and TRBJ2-7, with D perhaps being TRBD1 or TRBD2 (6 bases each). Looked up from germline, CDR1 is SGHRS and CDR2 is YFSETQ. The CDR3 is 19 amino acids. V was pared by 4 bases and J by 0 bases, with 26 bases between. Full variable domain (remainder filled in from reference TRBV5-1 and TRBJ2-7): KAGVTQTPRYLIKTRGQQVTLSCSPISGHRSVSWYQQTPGQGLQFLFEYFSETQRNKGNFPGRFSGRQFSNSRSEMNVSTLELGDSALYLCASSGSVIFGGTTSYEQYFGPGTRLTVT.